The rows below give T cell receptor beta chains drawn from one sample of a study of cytomegalovirus exposure and HLA in healthy donors. Sequencing was performed with immunoSEQ multiplex PCR; in TCRdb, only in-frame clones are kept and a portion is missing. The table shows fewer than 200,000 clones, with roughly nine tenths occurring only once. Sequenced material: PBMCs. All receptors derive from a girl under three years old in good health and CMV-seronegative. Both conserved end residues are part of each CDR3. The D gene is left open where the match is weak. The size entry is marked missing in some rows and otherwise reads once, few, many or a size class.

D | J | size | V | DNA | CDR3
TRBD2 | TRBJ2-5 | - | TRBV5-1 | TGCGCCAGCAGCTTGGGTAGCGGGAGTTCGTACCAAGAGACCCAGTACTTC | CASSLGSGSSYQETQYF
TRBD2 | TRBJ2-2 | - | TRBV29-1 | TGCAGCGTTGAAGAGAGCGGGAGGTGGGGAACCGGGGAGCTGTTTTTT | CSVEESGRWGTGELFF
TRBD1 | TRBJ1-5 | - | TRBV4-1 | TGCGCCAGCAGCCTAAGGGGACAGGGGCGCGGGCAGCCCCAGCATTTT | CASSLRGQGRGQPQHF
TRBD1 | TRBJ1-4 | - | TRBV5-1 | TGCGCCAGCAGCTTACAAGGGGGCGGTGAAAAACTGTTTTTT | CASSLQGGGEKLFF
TRBD2 | TRBJ2-3 | once | TRBV25-1 | TGTGCCAGCGGGACTAGCGGGTCTAGCACAGATACGCAGTATTTT | CASGTSGSSTDTQYF
TRBD1 | TRBJ2-1 | - | TRBV9 | TGTGCCAGCAGCCCGGGTGGCAGGGGGTATTCGGGTGAGCAGTTCTTC | CASSPGGRGYSGEQFF
TRBD2 | TRBJ2-3 | - | TRBV11-3 | TGTGCCAGCAGCTACGGGACTAGCGGGGGCCTAAGCACAGATACGCAGTATTTT | CASSYGTSGGLSTDTQYF
- | TRBJ2-3 | - | TRBV4-2 | TGTGCCAGCAGCCAAGATAGTACCGCAGATACGCAGTATTTT | CASSQDSTADTQYF
- | TRBJ1-5 | - | TRBV19 | TGTGCCAGTAGTATAGTTATTGGTCTCAACAGGTTGGGTCAGCCCCAGCATTTT | CASSIVIGLNRLGQPQHF
- | TRBJ1-5 | - | TRBV30 | TGTGCCTGGAGCCGGGGGGGTCCTTATCAGCCCCAGCATTTT | CAWSRGGPYQPQHF
- | TRBJ1-6 | - | TRBV2 | TGTGCCAGCAGAGCTGACAGATACCAAAGCTCCTATAATTCACCCCTCCACTTT | CASRADRYQSSYNSPLHF
- | TRBJ2-5 | - | TRBV5-1 | TGCGCCAGCAGCCCAGACGGGACAACGCAAGAGACCCAGTACTTC | CASSPDGTTQETQYF
- | TRBJ2-3 | - | TRBV11-1 | TGTGCCAGCAGCCTCGGTAGTGGGGGCAAGCACACAGATACGCAGTATTTT | CASSLGSGGKHTDTQYF
- | TRBJ1-3 | - | TRBV6-1 | TGTGCCAGCAGATCTACAGGGCCCTCTGGAAACACCATATATTTT | CASRSTGPSGNTIYF
TRBD2 | TRBJ2-3 | - | TRBV5-6 | TGTGCCAGCAGCCATAGCGGGAGTAAAGCAGATACGCAGTATTTT | CASSHSGSKADTQYF
- | TRBJ1-2 | - | TRBV29-1 | TGCAGCGTTGACTTAGCTAACTATGGCTACACCTTC | CSVDLANYGYTF
- | TRBJ2-1 | - | TRBV4-3 | TGCGCCAGCAGCCAAGATTCTCGGGATTCCTACAATGAGCAGTTCTTC | CASSQDSRDSYNEQFF
TRBD2 | TRBJ2-7 | - | TRBV5-1 | TGCGCCAGCAGCCGCCTACCGCTGGGACTAGCAGACGACGAGCAGTACTTC | CASSRLPLGLADDEQYF
TRBD1 | TRBJ1-2 | - | TRBV13 | TGTGCCAGCAGCCCCAGGGACAGGGGCCGTGGTGGCTACACCTTC | CASSPRDRGRGGYTF
TRBD2 | TRBJ2-5 | - | TRBV5-8 | TGTGCCAGCAGTTTCACGGGAGGGCTTCGTCAATCCCAAGAGACCCAGTACTTC | CASSFTGGLRQSQETQYF
TRBD2 | TRBJ2-1 | - | TRBV5-6 | TGTGCCAGCAGCTCGGGGTTACTAGCGGGAGGGCCCGATGAGCAGTTCTTC | CASSSGLLAGGPDEQFF
TRBD1 | TRBJ1-5 | - | TRBV6-1 | TGTGCCACCTTGGACAGGGTAAGCAATCAGCCCCAGCATTTT | CATLDRVSNQPQHF
- | TRBJ2-2 | - | TRBV18 | TGTGCCAGCTCACCAGGGACACCCGCGAACACCGGGGAGCTGTTTTTT | CASSPGTPANTGELFF
- | TRBJ1-4 | - | TRBV4-2 | TGTGCCAGCAGCCAAGCGGGGGGAACTAATGAAAAACTGTTTTTT | CASSQAGGTNEKLFF
TRBD1 | TRBJ2-7 | - | TRBV10-3 | TGTGCCATCAAGGCCAGGACAGGGGGCGACGAGCAGTACTTC | CAIKARTGGDEQYF
TRBD2 | TRBJ2-3 | once | TRBV5-4 | TGTGCCAGCAGCCCGCGGGAGCGGGGCACAGATACGCAGTATTTT | CASSPRERGTDTQYF
TRBD2 | TRBJ2-1 | - | TRBV4-3 | TGCGCCAGCAGCCAAGAAGGGCCGGGACTAACCCCCTACAATGAGCAGTTCTTC | CASSQEGPGLTPYNEQFF
- | TRBJ1-2 | - | TRBV30 | TGTGCCTGGAGTCGGGGTCCCGGCTATGGCTACACCTTC | CAWSRGPGYGYTF
TRBD1 | TRBJ2-3 | - | TRBV5-5 | TGTGCCAGCACTTGGGGACAGTGGACAGATACGCAGTATTTT | CASTWGQWTDTQYF
TRBD1 | TRBJ2-7 | once | TRBV19 | TGTGCCAGTAGACGAGGACAGGGTATCTCCTACGAGCAGTACTTC | CASRRGQGISYEQYF
- | TRBJ1-2 | - | TRBV12-5 | TGTGCTAGTGGTTGGAGCGGGGATGGCTACACCTTC | CASGWSGDGYTF
- | TRBJ1-2 | - | TRBV5-4 | TGTGCCAGCAGCCGGGTGGGGGGGGGTGGAGGATATGGCTACACCTTC | CASSRVGGGGGYGYTF
TRBD2 | TRBJ2-3 | once | TRBV19 | TGTGCCAGTAGACTAGCGCCTAACACAGATACGCAGTATTTT | CASRLAPNTDTQYF
- | TRBJ1-5 | few | TRBV18 | TGTGCCAGCTCAACGGAGGAGGGCAGTCAGCCCCAGCATTTT | CASSTEEGSQPQHF
TRBD1 | TRBJ1-2 | - | TRBV11-2 | TGTGCCAGCAGCGACAGGGTTTTGTATGGCTACACCTTC | CASSDRVLYGYTF
- | TRBJ2-7 | - | TRBV4-1 | TGCGCCAGCAGCCAAGTATCTACTAGAACGTACGAGCAGTACTTC | CASSQVSTRTYEQYF
- | TRBJ1-2 | - | TRBV13 | TGTGCCAGCAGCTTAGACATCATCCACACCTTC | CASSLDIIHTF
- | TRBJ1-1 | - | TRBV5-3 | TGTGCCAGAAGCTTGAATCATTGGGCAAACACTGAAGCTTTCTTT | CARSLNHWANTEAFF
TRBD1 | TRBJ1-1 | - | TRBV5-1 | TGCGCCAGCAGCGCTCCGAGGACAGGGGCCGGCACTGAAGCTTTCTTT | CASSAPRTGAGTEAFF
TRBD1 | TRBJ1-2 | - | TRBV5-1 | TGCGCCAGCAGCTTGGCCGGGACAGGGCAAGGCTACACCTTC | CASSLAGTGQGYTF
- | TRBJ2-1 | - | TRBV5-4 | TGTGCCAGCAGCTTAAGTAGCACCTACAATGAGCAGTTCTTC | CASSLSSTYNEQFF
TRBD1 | TRBJ1-5 | - | TRBV19 | TGTGCCAGTAACCCCCCGGACAGGGGGCGTAGGAAGCCCCAGCATTTT | CASNPPDRGRRKPQHF
- | TRBJ1-2 | - | TRBV14 | TGTGCCAGCAGCCAACAGGGAGGGTATGGCTACACCTTC | CASSQQGGYGYTF
TRBD1 | TRBJ2-5 | - | TRBV11-3 | TGTGCCAGCAGCTTAGGGACAGGGACAGGGGCGGAGACCCAGTACTTC | CASSLGTGTGAETQYF
- | TRBJ2-3 | - | TRBV7-6 | TGTGCCAGCAGCTTAAAACCGGGTTACACAGATACGCAGTATTTT | CASSLKPGYTDTQYF
TRBD1 | TRBJ1-5 | - | TRBV6-4 | TGTGCCAGCAGTGTTGGACAGGGGAGGGGGGAGAGCAATCAGCCCCAGCATTTT | CASSVGQGRGESNQPQHF
- | TRBJ2-7 | - | TRBV19 | TGTGCCAGTAGTATTACAGCTAAACGACACGAGCAGTACTTC | CASSITAKRHEQYF
TRBD1 | TRBJ1-4 | - | TRBV4-1 | TGCGCCAGCCTCCCCCAACAGGGGGGGACAAAACTGTTTTTT | CASLPQQGGTKLFF
- | TRBJ1-3 | - | TRBV4-1 | TGCGCCAGCAGCCAAGTTCGAGCGTCTGGAAACACCATATATTTT | CASSQVRASGNTIYF
TRBD2 | TRBJ2-7 | - | TRBV7-9 | TGTGCCAGCACTCCAACTAGCGGGGCTTACGAGCAGTACTTC | CASTPTSGAYEQYF
TRBD2 | TRBJ2-7 | - | TRBV4-2 | TGTGCCAGCAGCCAAGATCGCCCCCCGATAGCGGGGGGATATCGCGAGCAGTACTTC | CASSQDRPPIAGGYREQYF
- | TRBJ1-6 | few | TRBV9 | TGTGCCAGCAGCGTAGGCCGCCAGGGGAATTCACCCCTCCACTTT | CASSVGRQGNSPLHF
TRBD2 | TRBJ2-7 | - | TRBV6-5 | TGTGCCAGCAGTGGATCTAGCGGGGCGTACGAGCAGTACTTC | CASSGSSGAYEQYF
- | TRBJ1-5 | - | TRBV30 | TGTGCCTGGAGTTCGACTAGGACAAGACCTCTATACAATCAGCCCCAGCATTTT | CAWSSTRTRPLYNQPQHF
- | TRBJ2-3 | - | TRBV19 | TGTGCCAGTAGTATTCAGGGCACAGATACGCAGTATTTT | CASSIQGTDTQYF
TRBD1 | TRBJ2-7 | - | TRBV5-1 | TGCGCCAGCAGCATCGACAGGGGAGGTTACGAGCAGTACTTC | CASSIDRGGYEQYF